One sample yielded the 6 T cell receptor beta chains listed below, sequenced in a study of blood T cell repertoires in COVID-19 (dated by TCRdb to 2019 to 2021). Library creation used the immunoSEQ multiplex PCR assay. What TCRdb holds here is the immuneACCESS table cut down to in-frame rearrangements. Part of the clones is not present; checked against another copy, under half of the missing clones reflect an unresolved V gene, and the others are unexplained. The sample profile shows about 210,000 clones; about 91% of them were found once. The biggest ten clones account for 4% to 5.5% of the sample. Input material: peripheral blood. The origin of the receptors is a woman in her forties with acute or convalescent COVID-19.

This clone was seen a handful of times. The chain recombines TRBV10-1 with TRBJ2-2; TRBD1 agrees at 12 bases. The CDR3 spans 17 residues. Trimming cost V 3 bases and J 5 bases; bases outside gene matches: 7. Germline values: CDR1 WNHNN, CDR2 SYGVQD (reference sequence). CDR3 region: CASSDPGTGGDTGELFF. CDR3 nucleotide sequence: TGCGCCAGCAGTGATCCCGGGACAGGGGGCGATACCGGGGAGCTGTTTTTT.

The chain is built from TRBV7-9 and TRBJ1-1, with D uncertain. The CDR3 runs to 15 residues. V was cut by 5 bases and J by 4 bases, with 17 bases left in between. Germline values: CDR1 SEHNR, CDR2 FQNEAQ (reference sequence). CDR3 region: CASSPAGVEGTEAFF. DNA of the CDR3: TGTGCCAGCAGCCCCGCCGGGGTAGAGGGCACTGAAGCTTTCTTT.

The chain employs TRBV9 and TRBJ2-3; 9 bases agree with TRBD1. The CDR3 has 15 amino acids. Germline V lookup: CDR1 SGDLS, CDR2 YYNGEE. With V trimmed by 3 bases and J by 3 bases, 5 bases remained unmatched. The CDR3 reads CASSAGDRATDTQYF. CDR3 coding DNA: TGTGCCAGCAGCGCGGGGGACAGGGCGACAGATACGCAGTATTTT.

In this sample, this clone turned up once. The chain joins TRBV27 to TRBJ1-3; TRBD1 is a possible D gene (6 bases). The CDR3 length is 13 residues. The germline gives CDR1 MNHEY, CDR2 SMNVEV (reference sequence). The germline V and J ends were trimmed by 3 bases and 4 bases, with 7 bases remaining between them. The CDR3 is CASSFGQGNTIYF. DNA for the CDR3: TGTGCCAGCAGTTTCGGACAGGGAAACACCATATATTTT.

The rearrangement uses TRBV5-1 and TRBJ2-2; TRBD1 aligns across 8 bases. Trimming at V came to 0 bases and at J to 5 bases, leaving 6 bases not matched to a gene. The CDR3 spans 16 residues. Germline assignment: CDR1 SGHRS and CDR2 YFSETQ. The CDR3 region has the DNA TGCGCCAGCAGCTTGGGCCTCAGGGGGCAAACCGGGGAGCTGTTTTTT. Amino acids: CASSLGLRGQTGELFF.

V is TRBV3-1 (or the pseudogene TRBV3-2) and J is TRBJ1-2; the D gene is possibly TRBD1 (5 bases). V gave up 8 bases and J gave up 4 bases, with 11 bases separating them. The CDR3 length is 12 residues. Germline assignment: CDR1 LGHDT and CDR2 YNNKEL (reference sequence). The CDR3 loop reads CASGGGSYGYTF. CDR3 bases: TGTGCCAGCGGGGGGGGGTCCTATGGCTACACCTTC.